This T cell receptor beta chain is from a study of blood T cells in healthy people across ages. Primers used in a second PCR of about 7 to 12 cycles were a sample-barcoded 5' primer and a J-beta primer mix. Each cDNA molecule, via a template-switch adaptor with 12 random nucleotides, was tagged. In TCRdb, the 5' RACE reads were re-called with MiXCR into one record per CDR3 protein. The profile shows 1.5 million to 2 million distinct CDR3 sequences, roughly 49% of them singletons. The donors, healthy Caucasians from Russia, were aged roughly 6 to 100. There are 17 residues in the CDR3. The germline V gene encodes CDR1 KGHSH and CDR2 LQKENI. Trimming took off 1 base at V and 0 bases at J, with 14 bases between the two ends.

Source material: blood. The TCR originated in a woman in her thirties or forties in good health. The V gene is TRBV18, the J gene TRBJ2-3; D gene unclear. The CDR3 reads CASSPQGIGGSTDTQYF. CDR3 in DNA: TGTGCCAGCTCACCACAGGGAATTGGTGGTAGCACAGATACGCAGTATTTT.